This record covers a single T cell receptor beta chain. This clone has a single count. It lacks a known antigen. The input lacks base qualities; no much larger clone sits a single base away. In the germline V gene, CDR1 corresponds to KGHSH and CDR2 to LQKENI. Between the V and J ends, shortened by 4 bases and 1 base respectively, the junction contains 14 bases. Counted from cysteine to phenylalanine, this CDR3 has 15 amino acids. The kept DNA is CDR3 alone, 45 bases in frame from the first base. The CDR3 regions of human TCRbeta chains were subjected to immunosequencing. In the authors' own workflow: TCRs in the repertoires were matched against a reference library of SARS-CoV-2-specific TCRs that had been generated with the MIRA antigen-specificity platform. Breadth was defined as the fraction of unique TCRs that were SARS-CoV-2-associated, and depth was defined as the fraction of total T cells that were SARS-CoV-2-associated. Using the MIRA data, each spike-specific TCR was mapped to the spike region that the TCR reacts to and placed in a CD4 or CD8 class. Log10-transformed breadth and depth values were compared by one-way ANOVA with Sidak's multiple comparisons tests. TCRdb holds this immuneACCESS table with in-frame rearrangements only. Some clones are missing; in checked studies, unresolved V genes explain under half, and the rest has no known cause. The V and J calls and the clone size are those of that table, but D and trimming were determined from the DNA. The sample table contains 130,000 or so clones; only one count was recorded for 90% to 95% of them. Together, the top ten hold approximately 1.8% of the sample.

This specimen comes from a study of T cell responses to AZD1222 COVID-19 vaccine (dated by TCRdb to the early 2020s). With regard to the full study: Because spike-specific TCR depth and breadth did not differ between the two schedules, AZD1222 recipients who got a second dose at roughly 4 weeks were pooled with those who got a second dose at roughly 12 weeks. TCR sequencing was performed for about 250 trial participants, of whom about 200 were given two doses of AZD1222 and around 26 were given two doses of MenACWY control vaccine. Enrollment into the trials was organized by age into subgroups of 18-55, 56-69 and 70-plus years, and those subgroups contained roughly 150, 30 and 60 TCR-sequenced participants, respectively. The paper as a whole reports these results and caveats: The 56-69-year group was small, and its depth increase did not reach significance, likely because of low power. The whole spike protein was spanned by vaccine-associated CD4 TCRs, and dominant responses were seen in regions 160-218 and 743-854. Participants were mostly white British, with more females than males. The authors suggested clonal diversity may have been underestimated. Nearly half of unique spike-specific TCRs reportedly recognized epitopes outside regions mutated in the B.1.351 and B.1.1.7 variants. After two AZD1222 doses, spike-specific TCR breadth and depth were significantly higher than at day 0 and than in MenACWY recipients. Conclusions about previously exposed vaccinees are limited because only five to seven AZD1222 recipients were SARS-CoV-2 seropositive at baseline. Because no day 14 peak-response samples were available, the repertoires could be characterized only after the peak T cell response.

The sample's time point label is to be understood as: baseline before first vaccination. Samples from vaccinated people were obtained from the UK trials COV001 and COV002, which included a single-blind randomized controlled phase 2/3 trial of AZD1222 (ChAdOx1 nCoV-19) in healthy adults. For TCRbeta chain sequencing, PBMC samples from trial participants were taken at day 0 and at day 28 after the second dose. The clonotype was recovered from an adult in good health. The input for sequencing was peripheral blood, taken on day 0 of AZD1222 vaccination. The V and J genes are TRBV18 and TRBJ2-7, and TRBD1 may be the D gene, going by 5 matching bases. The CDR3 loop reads CASSRDVAGSYEQYF. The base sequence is TGTGCCAGCTCACGTGACGTGGCAGGGTCCTACGAGCAGTACTTC.